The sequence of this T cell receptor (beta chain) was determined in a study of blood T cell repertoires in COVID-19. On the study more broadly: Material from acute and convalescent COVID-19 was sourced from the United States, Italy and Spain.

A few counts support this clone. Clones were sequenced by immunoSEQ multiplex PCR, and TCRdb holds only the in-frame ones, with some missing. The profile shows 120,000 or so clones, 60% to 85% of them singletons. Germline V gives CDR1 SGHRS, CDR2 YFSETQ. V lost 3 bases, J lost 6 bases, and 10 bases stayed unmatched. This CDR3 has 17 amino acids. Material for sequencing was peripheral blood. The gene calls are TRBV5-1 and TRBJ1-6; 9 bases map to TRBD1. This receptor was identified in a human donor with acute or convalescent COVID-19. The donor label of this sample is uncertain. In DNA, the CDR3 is TGCGCCAGCAGCTCGGGCCCGGGACAGGGTGGTAATTCACCCCTCCACTTT. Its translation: CASSSGPGQGGNSPLHF.